This T cell receptor (beta chain) was observed in a study of blood T cell repertoires in COVID-19. At the level of the study: The samples span acute and convalescent COVID-19 from the United States, Italy and Spain. The analysed material was cDNA or gDNA that came from T cells, B-cell-depleted T cells, or PBMCs.

Assay used: immunoSEQ multiplex PCR; TCRdb lists only in-frame clones, some missing. The sample lists more than 95,000 clones, 82% occurring once. V was trimmed by 1 base and J by 4 bases, leaving 13 bases between them. The length of the CDR3 is 15 residues. Germline CDR1 is SGHTA and CDR2 is FQGNSA. The clonotype was recovered from an elderly man with acute or convalescent COVID-19. The specimen sequenced was peripheral blood. The V gene is TRBV7-2, the J gene TRBJ1-1; D is uncertain. As DNA, the CDR3 is TGTGCCAGCAGCTTAGAGAGGGCCAGATTCACTGAAGCTTTCTTT. It codes for CASSLERARFTEAFF.